This TCR beta chain comes out of a study of identical twins. MiXCR, applied by TCRdb to the 5' RACE reads, yields one record per CDR3 protein. The sample records approximately 500,000 distinct CDR3 sequences, approximately 24% being singletons. CDR3 size: 14 residues. Germline CDR1 and CDR2: SGHTA and FQGNSA. V gave up 5 bases and J gave up 5 bases, with 12 bases separating them. This clonotype turned up a few times. The same specimen was also included in a second study, on T cells expressing NK-cell markers. That report notes: Seven sequenced donors out of eight were HCMV-seropositive, one seronegative.

This clonotype originated in a woman under 30 in good health. What was sequenced was CD4+ T cells sorted from blood. V and J are TRBV7-2 and TRBJ2-2, with unresolved D. The CDR3 DNA reads as TGTGCCAGCAGCGCGACAAAGCAGACCGGGGAGCTGTTTTTT. The encoded protein is CASSATKQTGELFF.